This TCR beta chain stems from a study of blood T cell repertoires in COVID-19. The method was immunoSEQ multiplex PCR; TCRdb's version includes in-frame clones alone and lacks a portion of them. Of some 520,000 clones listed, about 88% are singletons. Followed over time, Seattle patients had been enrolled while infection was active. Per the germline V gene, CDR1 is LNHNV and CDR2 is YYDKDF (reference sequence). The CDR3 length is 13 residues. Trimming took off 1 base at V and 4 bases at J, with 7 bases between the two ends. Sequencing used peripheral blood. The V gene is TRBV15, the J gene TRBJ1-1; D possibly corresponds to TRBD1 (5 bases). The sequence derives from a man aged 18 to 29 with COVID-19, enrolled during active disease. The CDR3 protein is CATSRGGVTEAFF. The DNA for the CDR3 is TGTGCCACCAGCAGAGGGGGGGTCACTGAAGCTTTCTTT.